The next 28 T cell receptor beta chains were all read from a single sample in a study of T cell responses to AZD1222 COVID-19 vaccine. The table came from immunoSEQ multiplex PCR; TCRdb's copy has only in-frame clones and leaves some out. The sample consists of 150,000 or so clones, roughly 90% of them appearing once. Sequenced material: peripheral blood, taken on day 0 of AZD1222 vaccination. The receptor source for this set is an adult in good health.

This chain links TRBV29-1 with TRBJ2-5; D is uncertain. The CDR3 contains 12 residues. From germline, CDR1 is SQVTM and CDR2 ANQGSEA. V lost 4 bases and J lost 2, with 8 bases in between. CDR3 nucleotides: TGCAGCGTTGGGGCTTCGCAAGAGACCCAGTACTTC. Translated, it gives CSVGASQETQYF.

The genes are TRBV7-6 and TRBJ2-1, with D unclear. The CDR3 consists of 15 residues. The germline gives CDR1 SGHVS, CDR2 FNYEAQ. V lost 5 bases and J lost 5, with 16 bases in between. The CDR3 is CASSVRFFPDNEQFF. The CDR3 DNA reads TGTGCCAGCAGCGTCAGGTTTTTCCCTGACAATGAGCAGTTCTTC.

This chain links TRBV10-3 with TRBJ1-6; 7 bases agree with TRBD1. J lost 6 bases, V lost 6 bases, and 8 bases had no gene match. Per the germline V gene, CDR1 is ENHRY and CDR2 is SYGVKD. There are 15 residues in the CDR3. CDR3 sequence reads: CAIRNAGQSNSPLHF. The CDR3 coding sequence is TGTGCCATCAGGAATGCGGGACAGAGTAATTCACCCCTCCACTTT.

V gene TRBV30 combines with J gene TRBJ2-3; possibly TRBD1 for D (5 bases). V was shortened by 0 bases and J by 2 bases, with 9 bases between the two germline ends. This CDR3 comprises 14 residues. Germline loops: CDR1 GTSNPN, CDR2 SVGIG (reference sequence). The CDR3, as DNA: TGTGCCTGGAGTGTCAACAGGAACACAGATACGCAGTATTTT. As protein: CAWSVNRNTDTQYF. The complete variable domain, with remaining parts taken from reference TRBV30 and TRBJ2-3, reads SQTIHQWPATLVQPVGSPLSLECTVEGTSNPNLYWYRQAAGRGLQLLFYSVGIGQISSEVPQNLSASRPQDRQFILSSKKLLLSDSGFYLCAWSVNRNTDTQYFGPGTRLTVL.

The chain carries TRBV5-1 and TRBJ2-5; D not certain. The V gene's germline CDR1 is SGHRS and CDR2 YFSETQ. This CDR3 contains 12 residues. Trimming shortened V by 0 bases and J by 5 bases, and 5 bases separated the two germline ends. The CDR3 bases are TGCGCCAGCAGCTTGGAGGAGGAGACCCAGTACTTC. Translation: CASSLEEETQYF.

This sequence joins TRBV7-9 and TRBJ2-1, with TRBD2 matching 9 bases. The CDR3 has 17 residues. J was trimmed by 7 bases and V by 3 bases; bases with no gene match: 13. Germline assignment: CDR1 SEHNR and CDR2 FQNEAQ (reference sequence). CDR3 DNA: TGTGCCAGCAGCTTGGCGGGGGTACTAGCGGGCGGGAATGAGCAGTTCTTC. Translated, it gives CASSLAGVLAGGNEQFF.

The chain couples TRBV9 to TRBJ2-1; D possibly corresponds to TRBD2 (5 bases). Germline assignment: CDR1 SGDLS and CDR2 YYNGEE. This CDR3 region has 13 residues. V was trimmed by 3 bases and J by 7 bases, leaving 11 bases between them. CDR3 in amino acids: CASSGSVWNEQFF. The CDR3 DNA reads TGTGCCAGCAGCGGTAGCGTTTGGAATGAGCAGTTCTTC.

This clone has a single count. The chain carries TRBV5-4 and TRBJ2-1, with 7 bases lining up with TRBD2. This CDR3 is 14 amino acids long. In germline, CDR1 is SGHNT, CDR2 YYREEE (reference sequence). Losses at the gene ends were 7 bases for V and 5 bases for J; bases not matched to a gene: 9. The CDR3 reads CASSRTRGDNEQFF. CDR3 DNA sequence: TGTGCCAGCTCACGGACTAGGGGTGACAATGAGCAGTTCTTC.

This chain joins TRBV5-4 and TRBJ2-1, with D uncertain. Germline loops: CDR1 SGHNT, CDR2 YYREEE (reference sequence). The length of the CDR3 is 11 residues. V was cut by 2 bases and J by 8 bases, with 5 bases left in between. Here the CDR3 reads CASSFGYEQFF. CDR3 DNA: TGTGCCAGCAGCTTTGGGTATGAGCAGTTCTTC.

V usage is TRBV27 and J usage is TRBJ2-7; TRBD2 matches at 12 bases. V shed 10 bases and J 6 bases; nucleotides not matched to a gene: 7. Germline V lookup: CDR1 MNHEY, CDR2 SMNVEV (reference sequence). This CDR3 spans 13 amino acids. CDR3 in DNA: TGTGCCACCCGACTAGCGGGAGTATCCGAGCAGTACTTC. This sequence encodes CATRLAGVSEQYF.

This clone has a single count. One junction end does not reproduce the germline sequence, and a read error may be involved. The V call is TRBV6-6, the J call TRBJ1-1; D gene ambiguous. The germline CDR1 and CDR2 sequences are MNHNY and SVGAGI (reference sequence). The CDR3 is made up of 11 amino acids. This CDR3 is CASSYNNEAFF. The DNA for the CDR3 is TGTGCCAGCAGTTACAACAATGAAGCTTTCTTT.

V gene TRBV6-5 combines with J gene TRBJ1-1; TRBD1 is a possible D gene (5 bases). Per the germline V gene, CDR1 is MNHEY and CDR2 is SVGAGI. Trimming shortened V by 7 bases and J by 4 bases, and 19 bases separated the two germline ends. CDR3 length: 15 amino acids. In DNA form, the CDR3 reads TGTGCCAGCAACCTCGAGGAGGGGATGAGCACTGAAGCTTTCTTT. Amino acid sequence: CASNLEEGMSTEAFF.

The chain links TRBV27 to TRBJ2-2, with D possibly matching TRBD2 (5 bases). The CDR3 runs 14 residues. V was trimmed by 6 bases and J by 4 bases, leaving 12 bases between them. The V gene's germline CDR1 is MNHEY and CDR2 SMNVEV (reference sequence). DNA for the CDR3: TGTGCCAGCAGGTCGGGATTTGTCACCGGGGAGCTGTTTTTT. It translates to CASRSGFVTGELFF.

This clone occurred many times. The rearrangement uses TRBV28 and TRBJ1-2; 8 bases map to TRBD1. Germline-derived CDR1 and CDR2 are MDHEN and SYDVKM. Trimming at V came to 7 bases and at J to 8 bases, leaving 18 bases not matched to a gene. The CDR3 runs 16 residues. The CDR3 DNA follows: TGTGCCAGCAACCCCGGGACAGGCAATCCGGCCCGGGGCTACACCTTC. Its protein is CASNPGTGNPARGYTF.

The V call is TRBV7-9, the J call TRBJ2-7, with D hard to call. CDR1 is SEHNR and CDR2 is FQNEAQ in the germline V gene (reference sequence). Trimming left V 1 base short and J 5 bases short, with 12 bases between. This CDR3 is built from 14 residues. CDR3 region: CASSLEQRINEQYF. Written as DNA, the CDR3 is TGTGCCAGCAGCTTAGAGCAGAGGATAAACGAGCAGTACTTC.

The chain combines TRBV6-1 with TRBJ2-1, with D unresolved. The CDR3 totals 12 residues. Germline V lookup: CDR1 MNHNS, CDR2 SASEGT. The V end lost 3 bases, the J end lost 7 bases, and 7 bases lay between the germline ends. CDR3 sequence (DNA): TGTGCCAGCAGTGAGGGTGGGAATGAGCAGTTCTTC. Protein sequence: CASSEGGNEQFF.

The chain carries TRBV7-2 and TRBJ1-5, with D possibly matching TRBD1 (5 bases). Germline CDR1 SGHTA, CDR2 FQGNSA. The ends were cut back, 5 bases at V and 5 bases at J, with 16 bases in the middle. This CDR3 region has 15 residues. CDR3 bases: TGTGCCAGCAGCCCTCGCCGGGACGGAGATCAGCCCCAGCATTTT. Translated, it gives CASSPRRDGDQPQHF. Full variable domain (missing parts from reference TRBV7-2 and TRBJ1-5): GAGVSQSPSNKVTEKGKDVELRCDPISGHTALYWYRQSLGQGLEFLIYFQGNSAPDKSGLPSDRFSAERTGGSVSTLTIQRTQQEDSAVYLCASSPRRDGDQPQHFGDGTRLSIL.

This sequence joins TRBV9 and TRBJ2-3; TRBD2 is a possible D gene (5 bases). Germline V CDR1 and CDR2: SGDLS, YYNGEE. The CDR3 length is 16 residues. V dropped 4 bases and J dropped 2 bases, with 17 bases sitting between them. In DNA form, the CDR3 reads TGTGCCAGCAGCACCCACGACACGGGGTCCACAGATACGCAGTATTTT. Translation gives CASSTHDTGSTDTQYF.

This clone has just one count. The chain employs TRBV20-1 and TRBJ2-1; 10 bases map to TRBD2. Germline V gives CDR1 DFQATT, CDR2 SNEGSKA (reference sequence). The CDR3 is 19 residues long. The ends lost 3 bases at V and 0 bases at J; junction bases unmatched: 14. For the CDR3, the DNA is TGCAGTGCTAGTATCAGCGGGAGGGCCAATGTTAGCTCCTACAATGAGCAGTTCTTC. Protein: CSASISGRANVSSYNEQFF.

This chain uses TRBV6-5 with TRBJ2-3, with 8 nucleotides matching TRBD1. Germline CDR1 is MNHEY and CDR2 is SVGAGI. J was trimmed by 2 bases and V by 6 bases; bases with no gene match: 7. This CDR3 spans 15 amino acids. CDR3 nucleotide sequence: TGTGCCAGCAGGGGACCAGGGGGCCTCACAGATACGCAGTATTTT. The encoded protein is CASRGPGGLTDTQYF.

V gene TRBV28 combines with J gene TRBJ1-5, with D possibly matching TRBD1 (6 bases). This CDR3 spans 15 amino acids. CDR1 MDHEN and CDR2 SYDVKM come from the germline V gene. The ends were cut back, 5 bases at V and 7 bases at J, with 18 bases in the middle. The chain's CDR3 is CASSPGTYSPQPQHF. In DNA form, the CDR3 reads TGTGCCAGCAGTCCCGGGACATACTCTCCCCAGCCCCAGCATTTT. Drawing the rest from reference TRBV28 and TRBJ1-5, the complete variable domain is DVKVTQSSRYLVKRTGEKVFLECVQDMDHENMFWYRQDPGLGLRLIYFSYDVKMKEKGDIPEGYSVSREKKERFSLILESASTNQTSMYLCASSPGTYSPQPQHFGDGTRLSIL.

The chain joins TRBV5-6 to TRBJ2-4; no clear D gene. The germline V gene has CDR1 SGHDT and CDR2 YYEEEE. CDR3 length equals 16 residues. V lost 0 bases to trimming and J lost 3 bases, with 13 bases between them. CDR3 sequence reads: CASSLVFETVKNIQYF. CDR3 DNA sequence: TGTGCCAGCAGCTTGGTCTTTGAGACGGTCAAAAACATTCAGTACTTC.

V and J are TRBV6-1 and TRBJ1-1; no firm D call. The CDR3 contains 15 residues. Trimming removed 0 bases from V and 0 bases from J, with 8 bases in between. From germline, CDR1 is MNHNS and CDR2 SASEGT. This CDR3 is CASSEAERVNTEAFF. In nucleotides, the CDR3 is TGTGCCAGCAGTGAAGCGGAGCGGGTGAACACTGAAGCTTTCTTT.

In regard to this clone: This CDR3 is also generated by other DNA sequences in the sample. The chain combines TRBV9 with TRBJ2-3; D not certain. Trimming shortened V by 3 bases and J by 0 bases, and 2 bases separated the two germline ends. Germline CDR1 reads SGDLS; CDR2 reads YYNGEE. This CDR3 is built from 12 residues. The chain's CDR3 is CASSASTDTQYF. The CDR3 nucleotides are TGTGCCAGCAGCGCCAGCACAGATACGCAGTATTTT.

The chain joins TRBV5-6 to TRBJ1-5; tentatively, D is TRBD1 (5 bases). This CDR3 contains 19 residues. The germline V gene encodes CDR1 SGHDT and CDR2 YYEEEE. Trimming left V 1 base short and J 0 bases short, with 20 bases between. The CDR3 region is CASSLLGTAGVFSNQPQHF. The CDR3 coding sequence is TGTGCCAGCAGCTTGTTGGGGACGGCAGGCGTCTTTAGCAATCAGCCCCAGCATTTT.

This clone was recorded once. V gene TRBV3-1 (or the pseudogene TRBV3-2) combines with J gene TRBJ1-3; D unresolved. CDR1 and CDR2 (germline): LGHDT, YNNKEL (reference sequence). V lost 11 bases, J lost 0 bases, and 11 bases lay in between. The CDR3 covers 13 residues. CDR3 region: CALTPPSGNTIYF. The CDR3, as DNA: TGTGCCCTCACCCCTCCCTCTGGAAACACCATATATTTT.

The rearrangement links TRBV5-8 to TRBJ1-1; 10 nucleotides line up with TRBD1. From germline, CDR1 is SGHTS and CDR2 YDEGEE. V lost 4 bases to trimming and J lost 6 bases; unmatched junction nucleotides: 12. The CDR3 consists of 16 residues. CDR3 residues: CASSRWTGGGVAEAFF. For the CDR3, the DNA is TGTGCCAGCAGCCGATGGACAGGGGGGGGAGTGGCTGAAGCTTTCTTT.

The V and J genes are TRBV15 and TRBJ2-2; D gene ambiguous. The germline gives CDR1 LNHNV, CDR2 YYDKDF (reference sequence). With 0 bases removed from V and 1 base from J, the gap between germline ends came to 12 bases. CDR3 length: 17 residues. In DNA, the CDR3 is TGTGCCACCAGCAGAGAGCCCCCTAACTGGAACACCGGGGAGCTGTTTTTT. It is translated as CATSREPPNWNTGELFF.